The 3 T cell receptor beta chains in this list originate from one sample, sequenced in a study of T-cell memory formation after mild COVID-19. TCRdb processed the 5' RACE reads anew with MiXCR; each CDR3 protein has one entry. Altogether around 200,000 distinct CDR3 sequences are present, 9% to 10% being singletons, with the ten largest covering around 3.3%. The sample consisted of PBMCs or a T cell subset sorted from them (not recorded which). Source of these receptors: a man between 18 and 29 years old who had mild COVID-19 (a few samples of this study predate the infection). Cell type and time point are not known.

This clonotype was found a few times. V is TRBV18 and J is TRBJ1-1; D is possibly TRBD1 (5 bases). The germline V gene encodes CDR1 KGHSH and CDR2 LQKENI. The CDR3 contains 14 residues. V lost 2 bases, J lost 2 bases, and 9 bases lay in between. The CDR3 loop reads CASSPGTDNTEAFF. CDR3 nucleotide sequence: TGTGCCAGCTCACCAGGGACGGACAACACTGAAGCTTTCTTT.

Concerning this clonotype itself: Its ends do not fully match the called genes, so a read error is possible. This chain's CDR3 is CASSLRYERYF. CDR3 DNA sequence: TGTGCCAGCAGCCTCCGGTACGAGCGGTACTTC. This sequence joins TRBV3-1 and TRBJ2-7; no clear D. The germline gives CDR1 LGHDT, CDR2 YNNKEL (reference sequence). The CDR3 runs to 11 residues.

This clonotype was detected a few times. This chain uses TRBV30 with TRBJ1-1; D might be TRBD1 (5 bases). The CDR3 sequence is 11 residues long. Germline-derived CDR1 and CDR2 are GTSNPN and SVGIG (reference sequence). The V gene lost 4 bases and the J gene lost 5 bases, with 8 bases spanning the gap. The CDR3 loop reads CAWNRGTEAFF. DNA of the CDR3: TGTGCCTGGAATCGGGGGACTGAAGCTTTCTTT.